This entry is about one TCR beta chain. This clone was detected many times. What this receptor recognizes is not known. No much larger clone exists at a distance of one base, and base qualities are not known. Cut back by 4 bases and 3 bases, the V and J ends lie 4 bases apart. The CDR3 contains 11 residues, cysteine and phenylalanine counted. Just CDR3 DNA is preserved here, 33 bases in frame from base 1. CDR1 and CDR2, looked up from the germline V gene (reference sequence), are SEHNR and FQNEAQ. This specimen belongs to a study of shared clonotypes between healthy human individuals (dated by TCRdb to between 2020 and 2021). A note on the overall study: A couple of women and three men aged 18 to 49 years were included in the cohort. For each donor, CD4 naive and CD4 memory were each run on three plates, CD8 naive on two plates, and CD8 memory on one plate. The study deeply sequenced blood TCR repertoires of five healthy adults to estimate repertoire size and the extent of clonotype sharing between individuals. Libraries were prepared and TCR repertoires were sequenced by different laboratories using diverse techniques, in order to increase sequencing depth and limit assay-specific biases. Leukapheresis yielded between about 0.85 and 10 billion PBMCs per donor. What the work shows at the level of the full study, not this receptor alone: Compared with non-shared clonotypes, the clonotypes found in all four sorted-subset donors had higher generation probabilities. Pairwise subsampling led to the expectation that sequencing depth would affect the degree of clonotype sharing among donors. When a few donors were compared, the shared fraction of clonotypes was 5% to 6.5% for naive CD4, about 4% for naive CD8, roughly 2.3% for memory CD4, and 0.35% to 0.4% for memory CD8. Naive subsets generally had larger estimated clonotype richness than memory subsets did. Sampling was restricted to blood, and TCR repertoires in tissues likely differ from the TCR repertoires found in blood. Incomplete sequencing was indicated by rarefaction of sorted-subset datasets, despite the large sequencing depth. The small number of donors limited the genetic and exposure-history diversity represented.

Using the deep immunoSEQ assay, multiplex PCR amplified TCR CDR3 regions from genomic DNA. Extracted genomic DNA from each cell subset was spread evenly across all wells of several immunoSEQ 96-well plates, with each plate serving as a replicate. For sorted subsets, around 200 ng genomic DNA, equal to 30,000 to 35,000 T cell genomes, was loaded into each replicate PCR. Purified libraries were quantified with a Qubit 3.0 fluorometer, sized on a Bioanalyzer 2100, and re-quantified with the KAPA Library Quantification kit. Every immunoSEQ 96-well plate was sequenced on a dedicated single-read 150-cycle Illumina NextSeq 550 flow cell. The paper's data handling went like this. Because only junctional sequences without quality scores were contained in the immunoSEQ output, filtering matching that applied to full-length reads could not be performed. To assign V/J genes and CDR3, sequences were annotated against IMGT germline references using PyIR, a Python wrapper for IgBLAST v1.9. Any read was removed if the V/J assignment was weak (E-value above 1e-6), the CDR3 was missing, or the read contained stop codons, out-of-frame junctions, or ambiguous translated residues. V3J clonotypes were defined as sequences sharing the same inferred V gene, J gene, and CDR3 amino acid sequence. Percentage overlap between repertoires was calculated by dividing the number of shared unique clonotypes by the size of the smaller repertoire. Repertoire richness was assessed with RTK rarefaction, the Chao1 estimator, and Recon v2.1 estimates of unobserved clonotypes. For all TCRbeta clonotypes obtained by the gDNA method from a few donors, generation probabilities were computed with OLGA. TCRdb retrieved this table from immuneACCESS and kept in-frame rearrangements only. Not all clones are present; in checked studies, unresolved V genes account for under half, and no reason is known for the remainder. D and trimming come from the DNA, and the V and J calls and clone size come from that table. The table for this sample lists 230,000 or so clones; 60% to 80% of them were counted only once. Roughly 10% of the sample is in the top ten clones.

Donors were healthy HIV-negative adults with no recently reported acute infections or vaccinations. All donors were Caucasian adults living in Nashville, Tennessee, USA. CD4+ T cells were enriched by magnetic negative selection; naive cells were then positively selected on CD45RA, and the negative fraction formed the memory subset. Blood was collected by leukapheresis, and PBMCs were isolated by Ficoll-Histopaque density gradient centrifugation and then cryopreserved in liquid nitrogen vapor phase. Analytical flow cytometry was used to check the purity and quantity of every magnetically sorted T cell population. From each sorted fraction, genomic DNA was isolated and quantified by UV absorbance on a Nanodrop 2000c.

Sequenced input: memory CD4+ T cells sorted from blood. Reading the label with the study, this specimen's cell subset or site is: CD45RA-negative fraction. The sequence is built from TRBV7-9 and TRBJ2-7; no D gene call is confident. The receptor comes from a man aged 30-40 years in good health. In nucleotide form, the sequence is TGTGCCAGCAGCTCCGACTACGAGCAGTACTTC. This gives the protein CASSSDYEQYF. The full variable domain, completed from the reference TRBV7-9 and TRBJ2-7 proteins outside the CDR3, reads DTGVSQNPRHKITKRGQNVTFRCDPISEHNRLYWYRQTLGQGPEFLTYFQNEAQLEKSRLLSDRFSAERPKGSFSTLEIQRTEQGDSAMYLCASSSDYEQYFGPGTRLTVT.